Listed here are 13 T cell receptor beta chains from one sample, sequenced in a study of response to subunit inactivated influenza vaccine (dated by TCRdb to the late 2010s). The library was generated by RT-PCR. Sequencing was carried out with an Illumina HiSeq 2500. The public reads were quality trimmed at Q25 with fastp and then assembled into clones with MiXCR by TCRdb, keeping productive beta chains. Entries that share a CDR3 protein sequence are merged under the most common genes and DNA. The sample table records roughly 650,000 distinct CDR3 sequences; 15% to 18% of these occur just once. The ten largest clones add up to 11% of the sample. The specimen was PBMCs from blood, collected 11 to 12 days after vaccination. Every receptor here comes from a man between 50 and 59 years old who received an inactivated influenza vaccine. Donor details come from another sample of the same person, matched by shared clones.

This clonotype was seen repeatedly, ten times or more. Given the absence of the conserved phenylalanine or tryptophan at the CDR3 end, a read error is likely. The chain combines TRBV15 with TRBJ1-1; D is perhaps TRBD1 (5 bases). Germline CDR1 reads LNHNV; CDR2 reads YYDKDF (reference sequence). Trimming pared 0 bases from V and 11 bases from J, leaving 10 bases between. The CDR3 has 12 residues. CDR3 region: CATSRDGDGAFL. Written as DNA, the CDR3 is TGTGCCACCAGCAGAGACGGGGACGGGGCTTTCCTT.

Many counts were recorded for this clonotype. The CDR3 nucleotides are TGCGCCAGCAGCCAATTACTAGCGGGGCCCTACGAGCAGTACTTC. This sequence encodes CASSQLLAGPYEQYF. The chain links TRBV4-3 to TRBJ2-7; TRBD2 matches 10 bases. After removal of 2 bases from V and 2 bases from J, the junction contained 3 bases not matched to a gene. Germline-derived CDR1 and CDR2 are LGHNA and YSLEER. The CDR3 runs to 15 residues.

The gene calls are TRBV13 and TRBJ2-2, with 9 bases fitting TRBD1. Trimming at V came to 5 bases and at J to 0 bases, leaving 10 bases not matched to a gene. Germline values: CDR1 PRHDT, CDR2 FYEKMQ (reference sequence). This CDR3 is 18 amino acids long. The CDR3 here is CASSKPGQGPPNTGELFF. The DNA of the CDR3 is TGTGCCAGCAGCAAACCGGGACAGGGCCCACCGAACACCGGGGAGCTGTTTTTT.

The chain has TRBV20-1 and TRBJ1-5; 8 nucleotides agree with TRBD1. The germline V gene has CDR1 DFQATT and CDR2 SNEGSKA (reference sequence). This CDR3 has 16 amino acids. Trimming removed 4 bases from V and 2 bases from J; junction bases left unmatched: 10. The CDR3 is CSANPTGGIRNQPQHF. The CDR3 DNA sequence: TGCAGTGCTAACCCCACAGGGGGTATACGCAATCAGCCCCAGCATTTT.

This clonotype was counted a few times. The J gene is TRBJ2-7, the V gene TRBV28, with a tentative D call TRBD1 (6 bases). Trimming took off 1 base at V and 2 bases at J, with 12 bases between the two ends. CDR1 is MDHEN, CDR2 SYDVKM, per germline. The CDR3 loop spans 15 amino acids. This CDR3 is CASSLSLDRTYEQYF. The CDR3 DNA reads as TGTGCCAGCAGTTTATCCCTGGACAGAACCTACGAGCAGTACTTC.

J is TRBJ2-7 and V is TRBV20-1; perhaps TRBD1 as D (6 bases). Per germline, CDR1 DFQATT and CDR2 SNEGSKA (reference sequence). Trimming pared 0 bases from V and 3 bases from J, leaving 12 bases between. The CDR3 extends over 14 amino acids. The CDR3 here is CSARDLQGNYEQYF. The DNA of the CDR3 is TGCAGTGCTAGAGATTTACAGGGAAACTACGAGCAGTACTTC.

There are a few counts of this clonotype. V usage is TRBV6-1 and J usage is TRBJ1-1, with TRBD1 matching over 10 bases. From germline, CDR1 is MNHNS and CDR2 SASEGT. CDR3 size: 14 residues. The J segment lost 2 bases and the V segment lost 6 bases, leaving 3 bases of the junction unmatched. The CDR3 DNA reads as TGTGCCAGCAGGAAGACAGGGGGCAACACTGAAGCTTTCTTT. Encoded protein: CASRKTGGNTEAFF.

The chain recombines TRBV4-3 with TRBJ2-1; 9 bases agree with TRBD1. The CDR3 runs to 14 residues. The V segment lost 4 bases and the J segment 7 bases; nucleotides outside the gene matches: 5. Germline V gene lookup returns CDR1 LGHNA and CDR2 YSLEER. CDR3 in DNA: TGCGCCAGCAGCCGGTGGGGGACAGGGAATGAGCAGTTCTTC. Amino acids: CASSRWGTGNEQFF.

The rearrangement joins TRBV30 to TRBJ1-3; D remains unclear. This CDR3 comprises 14 residues. V was clipped by 6 bases and J by 4 bases, with 16 bases between them. CDR1 is GTSNPN, CDR2 SVGIG, per germline (reference sequence). The DNA of the CDR3 is TGTGCCTGCAACAAGGAACAGTCAGGAAACACCATATATTTT. Translating it yields CACNKEQSGNTIYF.

The V and J genes are TRBV10-2 and TRBJ1-5; 7 positions agree with TRBD1. CDR3 size: 14 residues. Germline V gives CDR1 WSHSY, CDR2 SAAADI. J was trimmed by 6 bases and V by 3 bases; bases with no gene match: 5. The CDR3 coding sequence is TGCGCCAGCAGTGATGGCAGGGGGGGTCAGCCCCAGCATTTT. Translating it yields CASSDGRGGQPQHF.

V gene TRBV4-3 combines with J gene TRBJ1-1; D is unresolved. Germline V gives CDR1 LGHNA, CDR2 YSLEER. Trimming shortened V by 1 base and J by 2 bases, and 8 bases separated the two germline ends. CDR3 size: 14 residues. The chain's CDR3 is CASSQGQDNTEAFF. DNA of the CDR3: TGCGCCAGCAGCCAAGGGCAGGATAACACTGAAGCTTTCTTT.

This clonotype showed up just a few times. This chain connects TRBV10-3 to TRBJ2-3, with 7 nucleotides matching TRBD2. Germline lookup yields CDR1 ENHRY and CDR2 SYGVKD. The CDR3 is 16 amino acids. The J segment lost 0 bases and the V segment lost 7 bases, leaving 10 bases of the junction unmatched. CDR3 residues: CAITKALAVSTDTQYF. CDR3 DNA: TGTGCCATCACCAAAGCGCTAGCGGTTAGCACAGATACGCAGTATTTT.

There are a few counts of this clonotype. The V gene is TRBV29-1, the J gene TRBJ2-3, with 14 bases matching TRBD2. From germline, CDR1 is SQVTM and CDR2 ANQGSEA. V lost 6 bases, J lost 5 bases, and 4 bases stayed unmatched. The CDR3 contains 14 residues. The CDR3 bases are TGCAGCGTGGGACTAGCGGGAGTTGGAGATACGCAGTATTTT. Its protein product is CSVGLAGVGDTQYF.